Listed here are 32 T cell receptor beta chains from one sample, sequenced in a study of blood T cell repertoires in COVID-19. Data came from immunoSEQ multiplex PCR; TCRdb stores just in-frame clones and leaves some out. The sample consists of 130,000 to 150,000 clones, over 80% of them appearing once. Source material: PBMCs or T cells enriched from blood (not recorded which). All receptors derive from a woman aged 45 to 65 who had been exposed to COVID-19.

In DNA form, the CDR3 reads TGTGCCAGCAGCTTGGTGGGGGCGTTGACGAACACTGAAGCTTTCTTT. It encodes CASSLVGALTNTEAFF. The chain couples TRBV7-6 to TRBJ1-1; possibly TRBD1 for D (6 bases). The V gene's germline CDR1 is SGHVS and CDR2 FNYEAQ. V shed 3 bases and J shed 1 base, with 15 bases lying between them. The CDR3 length is 16 residues.

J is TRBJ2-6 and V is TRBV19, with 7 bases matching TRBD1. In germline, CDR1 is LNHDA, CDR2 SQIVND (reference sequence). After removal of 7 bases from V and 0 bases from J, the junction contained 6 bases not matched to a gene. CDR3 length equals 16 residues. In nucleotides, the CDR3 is TGTGCCAGTACCCTGGGACAGCTCTCTGGGGCCAACGTCCTGACTTTC. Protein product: CASTLGQLSGANVLTF.

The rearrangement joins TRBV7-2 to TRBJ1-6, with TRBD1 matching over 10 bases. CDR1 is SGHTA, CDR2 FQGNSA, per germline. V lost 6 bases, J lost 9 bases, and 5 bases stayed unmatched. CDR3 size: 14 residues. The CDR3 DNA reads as TGTGCCAGCAGGCAGGACAGGGGGGGTTCACCCCTCCACTTT. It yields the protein CASRQDRGGSPLHF.

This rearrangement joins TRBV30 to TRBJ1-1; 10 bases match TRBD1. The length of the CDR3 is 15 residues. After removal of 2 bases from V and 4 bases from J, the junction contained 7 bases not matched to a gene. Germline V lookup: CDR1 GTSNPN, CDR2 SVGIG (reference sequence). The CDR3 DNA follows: TGTGCCTGGAGTACCGGGACAGGGGTTGGCACTGAAGCTTTCTTT. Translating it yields CAWSTGTGVGTEAFF. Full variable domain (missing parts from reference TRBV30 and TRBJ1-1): SQTIHQWPATLVQPVGSPLSLECTVEGTSNPNLYWYRQAAGRGLQLLFYSVGIGQISSEVPQNLSASRPQDRQFILSSKKLLLSDSGFYLCAWSTGTGVGTEAFFGQGTRLTVV.

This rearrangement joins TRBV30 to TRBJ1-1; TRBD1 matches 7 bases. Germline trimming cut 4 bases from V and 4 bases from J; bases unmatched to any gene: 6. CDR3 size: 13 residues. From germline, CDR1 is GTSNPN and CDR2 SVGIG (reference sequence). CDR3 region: CAWTGGRTTEAFF. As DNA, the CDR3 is TGTGCCTGGACAGGGGGAAGGACCACTGAAGCTTTCTTT.

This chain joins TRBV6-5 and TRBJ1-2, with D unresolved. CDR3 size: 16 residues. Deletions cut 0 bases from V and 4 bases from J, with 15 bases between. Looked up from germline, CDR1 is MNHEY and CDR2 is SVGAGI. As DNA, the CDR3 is TGTGCCAGCAGTTACTCGATCACTATACGGCGCTATGGCTACACCTTC. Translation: CASSYSITIRRYGYTF.

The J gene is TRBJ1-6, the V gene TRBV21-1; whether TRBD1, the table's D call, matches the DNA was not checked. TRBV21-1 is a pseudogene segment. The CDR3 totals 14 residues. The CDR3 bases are TGTGCCAGCAGCCTACAGGTTTGTAATTCACCCCTCCACTTT. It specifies CASSLQVCNSPLHF.

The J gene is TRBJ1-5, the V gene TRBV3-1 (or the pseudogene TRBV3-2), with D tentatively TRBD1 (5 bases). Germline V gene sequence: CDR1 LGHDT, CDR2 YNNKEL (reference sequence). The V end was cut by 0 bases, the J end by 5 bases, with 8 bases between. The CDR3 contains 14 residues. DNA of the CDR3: TGTGCCAGCAGCCAAGACGCGGGACATCAGCCCCAGCATTTT. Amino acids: CASSQDAGHQPQHF.

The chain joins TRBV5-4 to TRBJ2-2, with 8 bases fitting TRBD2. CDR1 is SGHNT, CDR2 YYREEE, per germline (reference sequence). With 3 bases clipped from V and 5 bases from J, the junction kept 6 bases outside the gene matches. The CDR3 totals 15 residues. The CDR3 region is CASSWGSGSTGELFF. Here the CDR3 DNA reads TGTGCCAGCAGCTGGGGCAGCGGGAGTACCGGGGAGCTGTTTTTT.

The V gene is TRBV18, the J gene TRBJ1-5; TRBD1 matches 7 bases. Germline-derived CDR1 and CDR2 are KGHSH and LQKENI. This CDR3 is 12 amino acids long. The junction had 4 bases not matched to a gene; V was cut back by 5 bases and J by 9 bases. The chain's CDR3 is CASSTDRRPQHF. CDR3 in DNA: TGTGCCAGCTCAACGGACAGGCGGCCCCAGCATTTT.

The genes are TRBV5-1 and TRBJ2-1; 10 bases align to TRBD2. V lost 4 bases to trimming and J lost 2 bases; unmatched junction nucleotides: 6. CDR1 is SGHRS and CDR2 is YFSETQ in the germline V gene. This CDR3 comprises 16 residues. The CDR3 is CASSLGLADPYNEQFF. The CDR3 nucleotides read TGCGCCAGCAGCCTCGGACTAGCGGACCCCTACAATGAGCAGTTCTTC.

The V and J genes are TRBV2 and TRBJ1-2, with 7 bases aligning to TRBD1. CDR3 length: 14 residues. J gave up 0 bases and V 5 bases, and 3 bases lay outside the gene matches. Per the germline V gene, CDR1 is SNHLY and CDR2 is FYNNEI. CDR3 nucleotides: TGTGCCAGCAGTCCCGGGACAGCTAACTATGGCTACACCTTC. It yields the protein CASSPGTANYGYTF.

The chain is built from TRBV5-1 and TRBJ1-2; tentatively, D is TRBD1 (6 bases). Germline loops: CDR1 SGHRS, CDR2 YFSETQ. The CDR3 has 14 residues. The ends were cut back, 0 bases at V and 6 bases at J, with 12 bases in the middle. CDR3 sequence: CASSLGGTIDGYTF. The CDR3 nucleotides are TGCGCCAGCAGCTTGGGAGGGACAATCGATGGCTACACCTTC.

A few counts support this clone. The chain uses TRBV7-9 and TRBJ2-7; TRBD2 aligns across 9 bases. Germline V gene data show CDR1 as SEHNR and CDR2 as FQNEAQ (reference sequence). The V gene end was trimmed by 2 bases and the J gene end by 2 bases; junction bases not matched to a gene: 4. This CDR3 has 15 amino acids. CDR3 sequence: CASSLRREGTYEQYF. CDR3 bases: TGTGCCAGCAGCTTAAGGCGGGAGGGGACCTACGAGCAGTACTTC.

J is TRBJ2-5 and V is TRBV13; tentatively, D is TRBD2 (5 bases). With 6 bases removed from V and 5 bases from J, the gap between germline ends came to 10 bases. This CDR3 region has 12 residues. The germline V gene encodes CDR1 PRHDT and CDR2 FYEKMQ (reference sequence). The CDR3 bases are TGTGCCAGCAGGGAGCCGGGGGAGACCCAGTACTTC. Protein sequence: CASREPGETQYF. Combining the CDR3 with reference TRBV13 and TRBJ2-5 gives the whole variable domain AAGVIQSPRHLIKEKRETATLKCYPIPRHDTVYWYQQGPGQDPQFLISFYEKMQSDKGSIPDRFSAQQFSDYHSELNMSSLELGDSALYFCASREPGETQYFGPGTRLLVL.

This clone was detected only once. CDR3 amino acids: CASSGGLAGGTQERTQYF. DNA of the CDR3: TGTGCCAGCAGCGGGGGACTAGCGGGAGGGACCCAAGAACGGACCCAGTACTTC. The rearrangement uses TRBV3-1 (or the pseudogene TRBV3-2) and TRBJ2-5; 16 bases agree with TRBD2. CDR1 LGHDT and CDR2 YNNKEL come from the germline V gene (reference sequence). J was trimmed by 7 bases and V by 5 bases; bases with no gene match: 13. This CDR3 is 18 amino acids long.

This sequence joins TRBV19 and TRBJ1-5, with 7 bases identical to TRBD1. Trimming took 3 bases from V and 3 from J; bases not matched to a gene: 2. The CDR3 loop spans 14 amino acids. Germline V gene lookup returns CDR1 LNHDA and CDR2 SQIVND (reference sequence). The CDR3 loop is CASSMGQFNQPQHF. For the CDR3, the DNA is TGTGCCAGTAGTATGGGACAGTTCAATCAGCCCCAGCATTTT.

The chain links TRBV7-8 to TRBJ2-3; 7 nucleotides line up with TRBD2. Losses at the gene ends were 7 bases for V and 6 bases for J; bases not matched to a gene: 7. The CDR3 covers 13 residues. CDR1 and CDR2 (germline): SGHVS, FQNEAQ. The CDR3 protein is CASTRERMDTQYF. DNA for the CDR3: TGTGCCAGCACGCGGGAGAGGATGGATACGCAGTATTTT. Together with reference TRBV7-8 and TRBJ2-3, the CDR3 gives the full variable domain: GAGVSQSPRYKVAKRGQDVALRCDPISGHVSLFWYQQALGQGPEFLTYFQNEAQLDKSGLPSDRFFAERPEGSVSTLKIQRTQQEDSAVYLCASTRERMDTQYFGPGTRLTVL.

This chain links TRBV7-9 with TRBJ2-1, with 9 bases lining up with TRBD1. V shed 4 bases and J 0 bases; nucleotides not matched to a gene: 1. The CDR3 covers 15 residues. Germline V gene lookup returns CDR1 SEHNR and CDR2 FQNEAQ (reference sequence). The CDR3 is CASSSGQGSYNEQFF. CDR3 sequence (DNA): TGTGCCAGCAGCTCGGGACAGGGCTCCTACAATGAGCAGTTCTTC.

CDR3 sequence: CSVPTGRAFF. The CDR3 coding sequence is TGCAGTGTCCCGACAGGGAGAGCTTTCTTT. The chain is built from TRBV20-1 and TRBJ1-1, with TRBD1 matching over 7 bases. Per germline, CDR1 DFQATT and CDR2 SNEGSKA (reference sequence). The V segment lost 7 bases and the J segment 10 bases; nucleotides outside the gene matches: 6. CDR3 length equals 10 residues.

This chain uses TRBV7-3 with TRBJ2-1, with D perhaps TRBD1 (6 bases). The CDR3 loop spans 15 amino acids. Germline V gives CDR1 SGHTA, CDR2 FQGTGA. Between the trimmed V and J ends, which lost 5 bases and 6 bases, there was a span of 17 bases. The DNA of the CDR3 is TGTGCCAGCAGCCTCGACAGGCCAATAGGCAATGAGCAGTTCTTC. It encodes CASSLDRPIGNEQFF.

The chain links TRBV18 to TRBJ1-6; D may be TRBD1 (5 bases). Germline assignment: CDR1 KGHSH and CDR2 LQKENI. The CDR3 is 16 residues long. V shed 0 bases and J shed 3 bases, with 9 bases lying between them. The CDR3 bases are TGTGCCAGCTCACCACCCCCCGGGGGCTATAATTCACCCCTCCACTTT. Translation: CASSPPPGGYNSPLHF.

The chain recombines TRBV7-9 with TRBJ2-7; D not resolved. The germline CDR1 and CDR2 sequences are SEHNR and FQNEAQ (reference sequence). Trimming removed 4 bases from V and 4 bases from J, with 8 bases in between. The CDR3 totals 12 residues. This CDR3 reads CASSSEAYEQYF. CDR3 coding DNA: TGTGCCAGCAGCTCCGAAGCTTACGAGCAGTACTTC.

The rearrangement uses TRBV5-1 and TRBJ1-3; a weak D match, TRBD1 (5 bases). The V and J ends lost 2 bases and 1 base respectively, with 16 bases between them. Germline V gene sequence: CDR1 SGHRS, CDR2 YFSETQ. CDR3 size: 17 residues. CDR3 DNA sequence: TGCGCCAGCAGCTTCGGTCAGGGTTCTTATTCTGGAAACACCATATATTTT. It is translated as CASSFGQGSYSGNTIYF.

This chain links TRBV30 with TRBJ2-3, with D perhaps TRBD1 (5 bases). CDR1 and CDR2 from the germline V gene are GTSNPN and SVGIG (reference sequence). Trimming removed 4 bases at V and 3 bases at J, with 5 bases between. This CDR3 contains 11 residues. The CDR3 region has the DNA TGTGCCTGGACAGGGACAGATACGCAGTATTTT. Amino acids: CAWTGTDTQYF.

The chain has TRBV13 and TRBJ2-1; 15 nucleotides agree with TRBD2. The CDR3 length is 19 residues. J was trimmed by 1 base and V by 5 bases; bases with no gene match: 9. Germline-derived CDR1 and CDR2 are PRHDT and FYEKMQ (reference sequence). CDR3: CASSPLRTSGGGSYNEQFF. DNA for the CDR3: TGTGCCAGCAGCCCACTTAGGACTAGCGGGGGGGGTTCCTACAATGAGCAGTTCTTC.

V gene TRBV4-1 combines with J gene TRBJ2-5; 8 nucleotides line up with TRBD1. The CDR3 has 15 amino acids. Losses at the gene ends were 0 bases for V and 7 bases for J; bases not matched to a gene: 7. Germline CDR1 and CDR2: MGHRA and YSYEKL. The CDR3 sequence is CASSQDRGTGGTQYF. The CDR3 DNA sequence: TGCGCCAGCAGCCAAGATCGAGGTACAGGGGGGACCCAGTACTTC.

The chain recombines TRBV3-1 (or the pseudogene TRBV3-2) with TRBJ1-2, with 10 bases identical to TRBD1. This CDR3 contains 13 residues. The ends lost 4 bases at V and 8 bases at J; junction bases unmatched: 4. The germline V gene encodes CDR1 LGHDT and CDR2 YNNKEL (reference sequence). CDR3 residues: CASSLTGGNGYTF. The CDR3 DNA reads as TGTGCCAGCAGCCTGACAGGGGGCAACGGCTACACCTTC.

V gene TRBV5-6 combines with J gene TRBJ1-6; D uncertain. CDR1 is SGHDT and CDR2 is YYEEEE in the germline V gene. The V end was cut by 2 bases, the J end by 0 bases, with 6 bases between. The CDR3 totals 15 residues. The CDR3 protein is CASSFVGSYNSPLHF. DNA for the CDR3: TGTGCCAGCAGCTTCGTCGGCTCCTATAATTCACCCCTCCACTTT.

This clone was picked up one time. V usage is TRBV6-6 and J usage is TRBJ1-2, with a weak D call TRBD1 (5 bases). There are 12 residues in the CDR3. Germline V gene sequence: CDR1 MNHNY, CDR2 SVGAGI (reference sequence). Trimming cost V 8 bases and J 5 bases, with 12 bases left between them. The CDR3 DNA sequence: TGTGCCAGCCGCGGGGGACTTTATGGCTACACCTTC. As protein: CASRGGLYGYTF.

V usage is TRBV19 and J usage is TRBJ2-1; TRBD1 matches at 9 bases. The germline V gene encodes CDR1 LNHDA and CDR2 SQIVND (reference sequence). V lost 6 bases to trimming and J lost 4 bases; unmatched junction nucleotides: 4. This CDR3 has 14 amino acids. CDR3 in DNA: TGTGCCAGTAGCAGGACAGGGGCTTACAATGAGCAGTTCTTC. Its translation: CASSRTGAYNEQFF.

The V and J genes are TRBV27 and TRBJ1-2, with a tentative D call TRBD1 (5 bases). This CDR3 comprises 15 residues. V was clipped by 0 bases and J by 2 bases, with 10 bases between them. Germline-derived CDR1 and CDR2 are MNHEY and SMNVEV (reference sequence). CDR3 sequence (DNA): TGTGCCAGCAGTTTATCGGGGGGGTCAAACTATGGCTACACCTTC. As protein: CASSLSGGSNYGYTF.